The 30 T cell receptor beta chains below were found in one sample sequenced in a study of Graves' ophthalmopathy and Graves' hyperthyroidism. For repertoire sequencing, the TCR beta CDR3 regions were amplified from RNA transcripts. Investigators did first-round RT-PCR with HTBI primers, then second-round multiplex PCR. TCRdb re-analysed the multiplex PCR reads in MiXCR, keeping a single row per CDR3 protein. This table has almost 400,000 distinct CDR3 sequences, approximately 16% appearing once. The material sequenced was peripheral blood. The receptors stem from a woman between 18 and 30 years old with Graves' ophthalmopathy.

This clonotype was counted many times. This chain uses TRBV20-1 with TRBJ2-7; the D is unclear. The CDR3 has 12 amino acids. Trimming removed 0 bases at V and 1 base at J, with 4 bases between. Looked up from germline, CDR1 is DFQATT and CDR2 is SNEGSKA (reference sequence). CDR3 sequence (DNA): TGCAGTGCTAGAGAAAGGTCCTACGAGCAGTACTTC. Its protein is CSARERSYEQYF.

This clonotype was seen repeatedly, ten times or more. The chain employs TRBV27 and TRBJ1-2; TRBD1 might be the D (5 bases). This CDR3 is built from 15 residues. Germline V gene sequence: CDR1 MNHEY, CDR2 SMNVEV (reference sequence). V was shortened by 0 bases and J by 10 bases, with 18 bases between the two germline ends. CDR3 DNA: TGTGCCAGCAGTTTATCGGGGACGGGGAGGATTGACTACACCTTC. This encodes CASSLSGTGRIDYTF.

The V gene is TRBV12-3 or TRBV12-4, the J gene TRBJ2-5, with TRBD2 matching over 7 bases. The ends lost 3 bases at V and 3 bases at J; junction bases unmatched: 1. CDR3 size: 13 residues. CDR3 nucleotides: TGTGCCAGCAGTTTTGGGACTAAAGAGACCCAGTACTTC. It yields the protein CASSFGTKETQYF.

This clonotype was detected only a few times. J is TRBJ2-2 and V is TRBV12-3 or TRBV12-4; D perhaps matches TRBD2 (6 bases). The CDR3 spans 17 residues. Trimming removed 2 bases from V and 6 bases from J, with 19 bases in between. The CDR3 bases are TGTGCCAGCAGTTTATCTTTGGGGGGAGTGAATCCCGGGGAGCTGTTTTTT. Its translation is CASSLSLGGVNPGELFF.

V and J are TRBV13 and TRBJ2-7, with 10 nucleotides matching TRBD1. Germline loops: CDR1 PRHDT, CDR2 FYEKMQ (reference sequence). This CDR3 is 16 amino acids long. Germline trimming cut 5 bases from V and 3 bases from J; bases unmatched to any gene: 10. CDR3 DNA: TGTGCCAGCAGCCCTCATCCGGGACAGGGGATCTACGAGCAGTACTTC. As protein: CASSPHPGQGIYEQYF.

In its sample, this clonotype was seen many times. DNA for the CDR3: TGTGCCTGGAGTGTCGCAGCACTTAGCTACGAGCAGTACTTC. Amino acid sequence: CAWSVAALSYEQYF. The V gene is TRBV30, the J gene TRBJ2-7; D ambiguous. The CDR3 loop spans 14 amino acids. Germline assignment: CDR1 GTSNPN and CDR2 SVGIG (reference sequence). V was pared by 0 bases and J by 3 bases, with 12 bases between.

This clonotype was counted many times. The chain uses TRBV6-2 or TRBV6-3 and TRBJ2-5; the D call may be TRBD1 or TRBD2 (6 bases each). Trimming removed 8 bases at V and 4 bases at J, with 11 bases between. Germline CDR1 and CDR2: MNHEY and SVGEGT. This CDR3 contains 12 residues. CDR3 bases: TGTGCCAGCCGAGGGGGGCGAGAGACCCAGTACTTC. This sequence encodes CASRGGRETQYF.

Many counts were recorded for this clonotype. The gene calls are TRBV30 and TRBJ1-1; D gene ambiguous. The CDR3 extends over 13 amino acids. Trimming took off 1 base at V and 4 bases at J, with 10 bases between the two ends. In germline, CDR1 is GTSNPN, CDR2 SVGIG (reference sequence). This CDR3 reads CAWSDGRGTEAFF. CDR3 DNA sequence: TGTGCCTGGAGTGACGGCCGTGGCACTGAAGCTTTCTTT.

This clonotype has at least ten counts. J is TRBJ1-1 and V is TRBV6-5; D is uncertain. CDR3 length: 15 residues. The germline CDR1 and CDR2 sequences are MNHEY and SVGAGI. The germline V and J ends were trimmed by 0 bases and 1 base, with 9 bases remaining between them. The CDR3 DNA reads as TGTGCCAGCAGTTACTCCGGGATTGCGAACACTGAAGCTTTCTTT. The encoded protein is CASSYSGIANTEAFF.

This clonotype has a handful of counts. An end of the junction differs from the germline gene, which may be a read error. This chain joins TRBV12-3 or TRBV12-4 and TRBJ2-7; D is perhaps TRBD1 (5 bases). The CDR3 totals 13 residues. CDR3 loop: CASSLGEGVEQYF. The DNA for the CDR3 is TGTGCCAGCAGCTTAGGGGAAGGAGTGGAGCAGTACTTC.

This clonotype was picked up many times. The chain carries TRBV4-2 and TRBJ2-7; D remains unclear. The V end lost 7 bases, the J end lost 4 bases, and 17 bases lay between the germline ends. The CDR3 loop spans 14 amino acids. Germline V gene sequence: CDR1 LGHNA, CDR2 YNFKEQ. CDR3 bases: TGTGCCAGCATGAAGACCGGAACAGTTTACGAGCAGTACTTC. The encoded protein is CASMKTGTVYEQYF.

This clonotype was seen ten or more times. The V and J genes are TRBV29-1 and TRBJ1-1; 7 nucleotides align to TRBD1. This CDR3 spans 14 amino acids. The J segment lost 4 bases and the V segment lost 7 bases, leaving 12 bases of the junction unmatched. CDR1 is SQVTM, CDR2 ANQGSEA, per germline. In nucleotides, the CDR3 is TGCAGCGCTAGACAGGGATGGGGTATCACTGAAGCTTTCTTT. It yields the protein CSARQGWGITEAFF.

This clonotype was picked up many times. V and J are TRBV7-3 and TRBJ2-2, with 8 bases aligning to TRBD2. J gave up 5 bases and V 6 bases, and 2 bases lay outside the gene matches. The CDR3 is 13 amino acids. Germline CDR1 is SGHTA and CDR2 is FQGTGA. The CDR3 coding sequence is TGTGCCAGCAGTACGGGAGGGACCGGGGAGCTGTTTTTT. Amino acid sequence: CASSTGGTGELFF.

This clonotype was detected many times. This chain joins TRBV11-1 and TRBJ1-2, with D possibly TRBD1 on 6 matching bases. The CDR3 spans 16 residues. Germline V gene lookup returns CDR1 SGHAT and CDR2 FQDESV (reference sequence). With 3 bases removed from V and 2 bases from J, the gap between germline ends came to 16 bases. In nucleotides, the CDR3 is TGTGCCAGCAGCTTGGCGGGGGCTAGTGGGAACTATGGCTACACCTTC. It yields the protein CASSLAGASGNYGYTF.

This clonotype was seen ten or more times. The chain is built from TRBV28 and TRBJ2-2; D may be TRBD1 or TRBD2 (5 bases each). Germline V gives CDR1 MDHEN, CDR2 SYDVKM. The CDR3 is 14 residues long. The germline V and J ends were trimmed by 8 bases and 3 bases, with 13 bases remaining between them. CDR3 residues: CASSYLGDTGELFF. CDR3 nucleotide sequence: TGTGCCAGCTCCTATTTGGGGGACACCGGGGAGCTGTTTTTT.

This clonotype was seen many times. The CDR3 region has the DNA TGCAGTGCTAGAGAGTTGACTAGCGGAGCTTACGAGCAGTACTTC. Its translation is CSARELTSGAYEQYF. The chain has TRBV20-1 and TRBJ2-7; 9 bases line up with TRBD2. The CDR3 loop spans 15 amino acids. The germline CDR1 and CDR2 sequences are DFQATT and SNEGSKA (reference sequence). V gave up 0 bases and J gave up 4 bases; unmatched junction bases: 7.

This clonotype showed up many times. The V and J genes are TRBV29-1 and TRBJ1-5; the D is unclear. V was clipped by 6 bases and J by 7 bases, with 13 bases between them. This CDR3 comprises 12 residues. Germline lookup yields CDR1 SQVTM and CDR2 ANQGSEA. The chain's CDR3 is CSVLEVGQPQHF. The CDR3 DNA reads TGCAGCGTCCTCGAGGTCGGGCAGCCCCAGCATTTT.

This clonotype has at least ten counts. This chain joins TRBV7-4 and TRBJ2-5; D uncertain. Germline loops: CDR1 SGHVT, CDR2 SQSDAQ. Trimming took off 3 bases at V and 2 bases at J, with 16 bases between the two ends. The CDR3 runs to 16 residues. This CDR3 is CASSFTSIGIQETQYF. The CDR3 coding sequence is TGTGCCAGCAGCTTTACAAGTATAGGGATACAAGAGACCCAGTACTTC.

This clonotype was observed at least ten times. The V gene is TRBV28, the J gene TRBJ2-4, with 8 bases that match TRBD1. Germline CDR1 is MDHEN and CDR2 is SYDVKM. The CDR3 covers 19 residues. With V trimmed by 3 bases and J by 0 bases, 13 bases remained unmatched. Here the CDR3 DNA reads TGTGCCAGCAGTTTGGGAAGACAGGGGTCTATTCTAGCCAAAAACATTCAGTACTTC. This codes for CASSLGRQGSILAKNIQYF. Complete variable domain (other parts from reference TRBV28 and TRBJ2-4): DVKVTQSSRYLVKRTGEKVFLECVQDMDHENMFWYRQDPGLGLRLIYFSYDVKMKEKGDIPEGYSVSREKKERFSLILESASTNQTSMYLCASSLGRQGSILAKNIQYFGAGTRLSVL.

This clonotype was seen many times. V is TRBV7-8 and J is TRBJ2-2, with D perhaps matching TRBD1 (5 bases). The CDR3 extends over 16 amino acids. Looked up from germline, CDR1 is SGHVS and CDR2 is FQNEAQ. Trimming left V 1 base short and J 3 bases short, with 12 bases between. CDR3: CASSLVGLGYTGELFF. CDR3 DNA sequence: TGTGCCAGCAGCTTAGTGGGGCTCGGATACACCGGGGAGCTGTTTTTT.

Many counts were recorded for this clonotype. The genes are TRBV6-5 and TRBJ2-3; D could derive from TRBD1 or TRBD2 (6 bases each). The germline gives CDR1 MNHEY, CDR2 SVGAGI. Trimming stripped 5 bases from V and 0 bases from J, with 15 bases between. CDR3 size: 16 residues. The CDR3 loop reads CASSREGGSSTDTQYF. For the CDR3, the DNA is TGTGCCAGCAGTCGTGAGGGGGGCTCTAGCACAGATACGCAGTATTTT.

The CDR3 protein is CAWSVLGRSPLHF. The DNA for the CDR3 is TGTGCCTGGAGTGTACTGGGGCGATCACCCCTCCACTTT. The rearrangement uses TRBV30 and TRBJ1-6; a possible D gene is TRBD1 (5 bases). V was pared by 0 bases and J by 10 bases, with 10 bases between. Per germline, CDR1 GTSNPN and CDR2 SVGIG (reference sequence). The CDR3 length is 13 residues.

This clonotype was found many times. The V call is TRBV28, the J call TRBJ1-1; TRBD1 is a possible D gene (5 bases). CDR1 MDHEN and CDR2 SYDVKM come from the germline V gene. Deletions cut 5 bases from V and 5 bases from J, with 12 bases between. The CDR3 has 13 amino acids. CDR3 sequence reads: CASSTTGWTEAFF. The CDR3 DNA reads TGTGCCAGCAGTACTACAGGATGGACTGAAGCTTTCTTT.

The rearrangement links TRBV6-2 or TRBV6-3 to TRBJ2-7, with TRBD1 matching 7 bases. The CDR3 covers 16 residues. The germline V gene encodes CDR1 MNHEY and CDR2 SVGEGT. The trim removed 2 bases at V and 3 bases at J, leaving 10 bases unmatched. In DNA form, the CDR3 reads TGTGCCAGCAGTTACCCAGAAGGGGACAGCGACTACGAGCAGTACTTC. This codes for CASSYPEGDSDYEQYF.

This clonotype has ten or more counts. Since a much larger clone is just one base distant, this may be a read error. DNA for the CDR3: TGTGCCGGCAGTGAAGCGCCCGGGGGAGGAGGTGGCTACACCTTC. Its protein product is CAGSEAPGGGGGYTF. The V call is TRBV6-1, the J call TRBJ1-2, with D maybe TRBD1 (5 bases). Germline CDR1 reads MNHNS; CDR2 reads SASEGT. There are 15 residues in the CDR3.

This clonotype showed up just once. The rearrangement links TRBV24-1 to TRBJ2-5; TRBD1 matches 10 bases. The CDR3 length is 17 residues. J was trimmed by 3 bases and V by 3 bases; bases with no gene match: 9. Per germline, CDR1 KGHDR and CDR2 SFDVKD. CDR3 sequence reads: CATSDIGTGDREETQYF. CDR3 in DNA: TGTGCCACCAGTGATATAGGGACAGGGGATCGAGAAGAGACCCAGTACTTC.

This clonotype appeared many times. The genes are TRBV28 and TRBJ1-2; perhaps TRBD1 as D (5 bases). In germline, CDR1 is MDHEN, CDR2 SYDVKM. This CDR3 has 14 amino acids. Trimming left V 4 bases short and J 4 bases short, with 13 bases between. CDR3 sequence: CASSSPNQGYGYTF. Here the CDR3 DNA reads TGTGCCAGCAGTTCTCCCAACCAGGGCTATGGCTACACCTTC.

This clonotype was picked up many times. The chain uses TRBV6-1 and TRBJ1-1, with 11 bases aligning to TRBD1. V dropped 6 bases and J dropped 4; count of bases not matched to a gene: 4. Looked up from germline, CDR1 is MNHNS and CDR2 is SASEGT. CDR3 length: 14 amino acids. The CDR3 coding sequence is TGTGCCAGCAGCTGGGACAGGGGGACCACTGAAGCTTTCTTT. Protein product: CASSWDRGTTEAFF.

This clonotype was seen repeatedly, ten times or more. The genes are TRBV24-1 and TRBJ2-3, with D uncertain. Germline V CDR1 and CDR2: KGHDR, SFDVKD. V gave up 3 bases and J gave up 4 bases, with 4 bases separating them. This CDR3 region has 12 residues. Here the CDR3 DNA reads TGTGCCACCAGTGATAAAGCAGATACGCAGTATTTT. Translation gives CATSDKADTQYF.

The rearrangement joins TRBV19 to TRBJ2-7, with TRBD1 identical over 7 bases. V was pared by 4 bases and J by 4 bases, with 10 bases of the junction left unmatched. This CDR3 has 15 amino acids. Per the germline V gene, CDR1 is LNHDA and CDR2 is SQIVND (reference sequence). CDR3 amino acids: CASSTTGANWYEQYF. The DNA for the CDR3 is TGTGCCAGTAGTACTACAGGGGCTAACTGGTACGAGCAGTACTTC.